This T cell receptor (beta chain) was documented in a study of blood T cells in healthy people across ages. PCR was performed a second time for about 7 to 12 cycles using a sample-barcoded 5' primer and a J-beta primer mix. TCRdb recomputed calls from the 5' RACE reads with MiXCR, one row per CDR3 protein. The sample lists some 800,000 distinct CDR3 sequences, 40% to 50% occurring once. The CDR3 totals 15 residues. Germline V CDR1 and CDR2: SGHAT, FQNNGV. The rearrangement joins TRBV11-2 to TRBJ2-1, with TRBD2 matching 9 bases. The better agreement between TRBJ2-7 and the DNA end casts doubt on the J call. The sequence was obtained from a man in his 60s in good health. The sequencing input was blood. This CDR3 reads CASTYSGGSYNEQYF. The CDR3 DNA reads TGTGCCAGCACATATAGCGGGGGCTCCTACAATGAGCAGTACTTC.